These T cell receptor beta chains were read from a single sample in a study of blood T cells in healthy people across ages. Each CDR3 protein gets one entry after TCRdb re-called the 5' RACE reads with MiXCR. Here the sample spans fewer than 900,000 distinct CDR3 sequences, under 40% being singletons. Material for sequencing was blood. Source of these receptors: a man younger than 35 in good health. Both conserved end residues are trimmed from each CDR3. The order of the fields is V gene, J gene, CDR3 length, CDR3 protein.

>TRBV12-3/TRBV12-4|TRBJ1-2|11
ASSLTSNYGYT
>TRBV7-2|TRBJ2-3|12
ASRSGRAFDTQY
>TRBV2|TRBJ1-4|12
ASRQGTTNEKLF
>TRBV20-1|TRBJ2-5|12
SARGGSLQETQY
>TRBV20-1|TRBJ2-3|10
SARHEGARGY
>TRBV5-6|TRBJ2-3|17
ASSSVVRLTSGEADTQY
>TRBV20-1|TRBJ2-2|14
SARPGQFSNTGELF
>TRBV7-9|TRBJ1-2|13
ASSFSEGESDGYT
>TRBV24-1|TRBJ1-1|12
ATSYRDEDTEAF
>TRBV25-1|TRBJ2-5|9
ASSEEETQY